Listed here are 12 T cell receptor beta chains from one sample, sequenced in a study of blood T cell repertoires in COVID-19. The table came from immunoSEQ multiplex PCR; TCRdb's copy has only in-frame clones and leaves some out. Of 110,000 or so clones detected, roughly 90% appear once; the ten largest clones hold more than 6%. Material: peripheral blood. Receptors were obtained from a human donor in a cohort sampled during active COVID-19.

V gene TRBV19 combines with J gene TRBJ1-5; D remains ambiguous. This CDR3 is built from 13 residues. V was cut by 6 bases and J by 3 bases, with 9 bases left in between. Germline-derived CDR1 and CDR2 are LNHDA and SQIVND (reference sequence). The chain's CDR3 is CASRSIYNQPQHF. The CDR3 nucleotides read TGTGCCAGTAGGTCTATTTACAATCAGCCCCAGCATTTT.

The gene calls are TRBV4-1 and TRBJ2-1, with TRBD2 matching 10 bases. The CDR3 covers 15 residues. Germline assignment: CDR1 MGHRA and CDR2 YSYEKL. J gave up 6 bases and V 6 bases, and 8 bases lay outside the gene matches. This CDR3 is CASRPSGGAVNEQFF. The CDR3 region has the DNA TGCGCCAGCAGACCGAGCGGGGGGGCCGTCAATGAGCAGTTCTTC.

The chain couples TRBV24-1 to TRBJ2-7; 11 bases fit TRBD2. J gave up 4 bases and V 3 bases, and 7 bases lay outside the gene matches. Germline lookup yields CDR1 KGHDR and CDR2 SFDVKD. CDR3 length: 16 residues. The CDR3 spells CATSDTSSGRTYEQYF. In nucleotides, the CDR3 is TGTGCCACCAGTGATACATCTAGCGGGAGGACATACGAGCAGTACTTC.

The CDR3 here is CASSFRPGIGNQPQHF. The CDR3 coding sequence is TGTGCCAGCAGCTTCCGCCCGGGAATCGGCAATCAGCCCCAGCATTTT. This rearrangement joins TRBV7-2 to TRBJ1-5; D gene ambiguous. The CDR3 runs to 16 residues. Germline V lookup: CDR1 SGHTA, CDR2 FQGNSA. Deletions cut 3 bases from V and 2 bases from J, with 14 bases between.

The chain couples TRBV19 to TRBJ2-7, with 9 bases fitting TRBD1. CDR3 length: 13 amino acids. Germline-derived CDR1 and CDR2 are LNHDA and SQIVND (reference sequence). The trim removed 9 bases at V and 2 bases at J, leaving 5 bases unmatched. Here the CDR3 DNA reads TGTGCCAGCCGGGACAGGGCAACCTACGAGCAGTACTTC. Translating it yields CASRDRATYEQYF.

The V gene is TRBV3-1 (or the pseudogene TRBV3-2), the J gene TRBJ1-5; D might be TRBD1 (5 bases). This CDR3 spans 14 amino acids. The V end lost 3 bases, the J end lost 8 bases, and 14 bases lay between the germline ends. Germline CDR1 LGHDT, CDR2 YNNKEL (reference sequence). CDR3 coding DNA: TGTGCCAGCAGCCAGTACCAGGGTAGAGAGCCCCAGCATTTT. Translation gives CASSQYQGREPQHF.

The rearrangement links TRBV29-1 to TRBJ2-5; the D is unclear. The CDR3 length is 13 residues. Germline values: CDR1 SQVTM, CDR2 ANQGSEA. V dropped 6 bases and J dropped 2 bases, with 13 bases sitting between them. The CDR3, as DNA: TGCAGCGTAACGAACTCTGCTCAAGAGACCCAGTACTTC. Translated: CSVTNSAQETQYF.

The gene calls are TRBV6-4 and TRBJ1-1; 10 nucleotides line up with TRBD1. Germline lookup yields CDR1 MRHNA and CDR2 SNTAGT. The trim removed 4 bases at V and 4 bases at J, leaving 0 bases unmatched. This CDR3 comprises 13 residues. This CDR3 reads CASSGTGGTEAFF. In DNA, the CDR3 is TGTGCCAGCAGTGGGACAGGGGGCACTGAAGCTTTCTTT.

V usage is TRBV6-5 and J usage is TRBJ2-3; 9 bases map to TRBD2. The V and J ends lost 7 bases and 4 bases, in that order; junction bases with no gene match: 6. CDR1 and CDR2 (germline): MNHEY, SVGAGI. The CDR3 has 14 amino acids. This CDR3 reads CASNSGRDADTQYF. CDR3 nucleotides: TGTGCCAGCAATAGCGGGAGAGATGCAGATACGCAGTATTTT.

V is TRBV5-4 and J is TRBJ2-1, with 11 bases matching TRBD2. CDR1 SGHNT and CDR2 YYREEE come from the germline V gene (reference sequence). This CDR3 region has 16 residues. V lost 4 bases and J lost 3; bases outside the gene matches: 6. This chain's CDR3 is CASSTPTSGNYNEQFF. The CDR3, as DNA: TGTGCCAGCAGCACCCCGACTAGCGGGAACTACAATGAGCAGTTCTTC.

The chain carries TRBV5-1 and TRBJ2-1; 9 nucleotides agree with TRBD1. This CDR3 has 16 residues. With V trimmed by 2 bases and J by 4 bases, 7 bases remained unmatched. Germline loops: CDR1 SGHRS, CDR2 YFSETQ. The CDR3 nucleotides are TGCGCCAGCAGCTTTCTGCCGGGACAGGGTTACAATGAGCAGTTCTTC. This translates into CASSFLPGQGYNEQFF.

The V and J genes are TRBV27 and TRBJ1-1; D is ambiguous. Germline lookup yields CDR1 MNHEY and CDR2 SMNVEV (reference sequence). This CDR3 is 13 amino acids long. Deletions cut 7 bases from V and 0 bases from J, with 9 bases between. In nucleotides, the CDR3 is TGTGCCAGCAAACTATATATGAACACTGAAGCTTTCTTT. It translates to CASKLYMNTEAFF.